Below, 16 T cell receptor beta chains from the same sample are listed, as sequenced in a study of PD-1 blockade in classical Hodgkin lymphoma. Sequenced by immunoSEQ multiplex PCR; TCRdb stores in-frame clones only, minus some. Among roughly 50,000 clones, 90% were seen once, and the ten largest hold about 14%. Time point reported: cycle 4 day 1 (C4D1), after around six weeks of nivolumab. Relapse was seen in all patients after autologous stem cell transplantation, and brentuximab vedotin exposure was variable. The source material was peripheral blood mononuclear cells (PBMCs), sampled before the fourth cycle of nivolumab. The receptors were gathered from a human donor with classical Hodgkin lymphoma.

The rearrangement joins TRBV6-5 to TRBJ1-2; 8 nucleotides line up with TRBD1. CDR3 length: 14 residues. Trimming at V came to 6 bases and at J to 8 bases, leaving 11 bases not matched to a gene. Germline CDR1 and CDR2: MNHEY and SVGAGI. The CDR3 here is CASRKQGVRVGYTF. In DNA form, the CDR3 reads TGTGCCAGCAGAAAACAGGGGGTGAGAGTGGGCTACACCTTC.

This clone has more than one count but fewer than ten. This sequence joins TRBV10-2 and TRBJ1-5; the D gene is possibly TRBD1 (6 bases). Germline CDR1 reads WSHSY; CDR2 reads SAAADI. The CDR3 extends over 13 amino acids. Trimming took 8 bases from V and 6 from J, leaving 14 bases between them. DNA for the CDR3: TGCGCCAGCTCGGGGGCGGAACGTCAGCCCCAGCATTTT. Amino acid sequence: CASSGAERQPQHF.

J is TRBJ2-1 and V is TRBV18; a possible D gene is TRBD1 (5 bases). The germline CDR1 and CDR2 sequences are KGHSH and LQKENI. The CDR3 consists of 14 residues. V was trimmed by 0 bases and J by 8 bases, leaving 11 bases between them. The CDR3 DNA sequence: TGTGCCAGCTCACCACCGGCCCAGGGTTATGAGCAGTTCTTC. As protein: CASSPPAQGYEQFF.

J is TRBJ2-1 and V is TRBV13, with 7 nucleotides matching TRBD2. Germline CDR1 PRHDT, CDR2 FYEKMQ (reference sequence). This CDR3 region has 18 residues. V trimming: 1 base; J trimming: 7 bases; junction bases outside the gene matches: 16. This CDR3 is CASSLEGEFGGSWNEQFF. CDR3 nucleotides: TGTGCCAGCAGCTTAGAAGGGGAATTCGGCGGGAGCTGGAATGAGCAGTTCTTC.

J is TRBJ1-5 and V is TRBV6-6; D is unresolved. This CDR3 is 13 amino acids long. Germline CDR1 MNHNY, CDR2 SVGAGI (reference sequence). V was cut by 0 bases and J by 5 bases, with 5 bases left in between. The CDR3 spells CASSYSMYQPQHF. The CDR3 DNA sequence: TGTGCCAGCAGTTACTCGATGTATCAGCCCCAGCATTTT.

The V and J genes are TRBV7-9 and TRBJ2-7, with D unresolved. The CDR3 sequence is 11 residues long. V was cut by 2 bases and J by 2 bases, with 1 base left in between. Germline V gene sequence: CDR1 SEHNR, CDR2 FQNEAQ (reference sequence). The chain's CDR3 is CASSLTYEQYF. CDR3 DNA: TGTGCCAGCAGCTTAACCTACGAGCAGTACTTC.

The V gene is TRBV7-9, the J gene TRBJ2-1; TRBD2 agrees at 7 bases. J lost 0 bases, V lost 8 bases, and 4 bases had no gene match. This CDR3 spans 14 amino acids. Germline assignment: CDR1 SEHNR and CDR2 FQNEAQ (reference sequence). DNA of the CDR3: TGTGCCAGCCACCGGGACTACTCCTACAATGAGCAGTTCTTC. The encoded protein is CASHRDYSYNEQFF. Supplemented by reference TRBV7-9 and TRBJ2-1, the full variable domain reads DTGVSQNPRHKITKRGQNVTFRCDPISEHNRLYWYRQTLGQGPEFLTYFQNEAQLEKSRLLSDRFSAERPKGSFSTLEIQRTEQGDSAMYLCASHRDYSYNEQFFGPGTRLTVL.

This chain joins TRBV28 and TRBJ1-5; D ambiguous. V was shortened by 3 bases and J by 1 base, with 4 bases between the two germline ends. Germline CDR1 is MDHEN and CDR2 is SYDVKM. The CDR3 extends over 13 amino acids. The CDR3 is CASSFPSNQPQHF. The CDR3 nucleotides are TGTGCCAGCAGTTTCCCCAGCAATCAGCCCCAGCATTTT.

The CDR3 protein is CASSPLVLTDTQYF. CDR3 bases: TGCGCCAGCAGCCCTCTTGTCCTAACAGATACGCAGTATTTT. V usage is TRBV4-1 and J usage is TRBJ2-3; unclear D gene. The V gene's germline CDR1 is MGHRA and CDR2 YSYEKL. Trimming took off 4 bases at V and 3 bases at J, with 11 bases between the two ends. The CDR3 consists of 14 residues.

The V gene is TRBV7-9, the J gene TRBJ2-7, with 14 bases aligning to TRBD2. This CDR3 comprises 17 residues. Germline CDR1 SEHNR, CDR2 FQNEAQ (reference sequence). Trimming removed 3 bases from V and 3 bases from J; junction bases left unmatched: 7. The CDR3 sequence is CASSFEAGLAGDYEQYF. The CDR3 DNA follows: TGTGCCAGCAGCTTCGAAGCGGGACTAGCGGGAGACTACGAGCAGTACTTC.

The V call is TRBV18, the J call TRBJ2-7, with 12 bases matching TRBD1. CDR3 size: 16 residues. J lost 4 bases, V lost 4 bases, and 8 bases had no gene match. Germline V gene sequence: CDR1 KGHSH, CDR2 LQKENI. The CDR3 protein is CASSLVSGQGAYEQYF. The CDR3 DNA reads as TGTGCCAGCTCACTTGTCTCGGGACAGGGGGCTTACGAGCAGTACTTC.

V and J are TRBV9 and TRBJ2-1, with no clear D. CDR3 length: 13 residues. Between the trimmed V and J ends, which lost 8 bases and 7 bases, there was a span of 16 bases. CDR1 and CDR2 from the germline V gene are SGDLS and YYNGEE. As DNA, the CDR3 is TGTGCCAGTTCAGTGCCAAACTTGAATGAGCAGTTCTTC. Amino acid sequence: CASSVPNLNEQFF.

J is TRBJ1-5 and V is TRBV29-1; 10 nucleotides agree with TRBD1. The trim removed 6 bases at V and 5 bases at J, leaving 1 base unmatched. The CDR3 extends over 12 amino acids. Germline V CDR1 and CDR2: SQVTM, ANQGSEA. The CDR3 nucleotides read TGCAGCGTGGGGACAGGGGATCAGCCCCAGCATTTT. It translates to CSVGTGDQPQHF.

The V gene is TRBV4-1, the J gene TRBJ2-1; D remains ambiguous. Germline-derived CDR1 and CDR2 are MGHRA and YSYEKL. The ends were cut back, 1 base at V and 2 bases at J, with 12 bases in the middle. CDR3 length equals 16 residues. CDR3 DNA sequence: TGCGCCAGCAGCCAAGCTCGGACCACCCCCTACAATGAGCAGTTCTTC. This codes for CASSQARTTPYNEQFF.

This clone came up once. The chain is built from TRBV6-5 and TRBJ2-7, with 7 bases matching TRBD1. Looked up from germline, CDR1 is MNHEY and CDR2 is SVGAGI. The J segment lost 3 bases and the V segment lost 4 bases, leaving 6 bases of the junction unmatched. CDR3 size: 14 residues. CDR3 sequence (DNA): TGTGCCAGCAGTTCAGTAGGACAGGTCTACGAGCAGTACTTC. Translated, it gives CASSSVGQVYEQYF.

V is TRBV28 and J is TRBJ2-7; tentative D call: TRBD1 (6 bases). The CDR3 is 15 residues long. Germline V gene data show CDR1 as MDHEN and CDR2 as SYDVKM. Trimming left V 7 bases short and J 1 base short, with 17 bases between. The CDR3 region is CASKSRDTPSYEQYF. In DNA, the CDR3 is TGTGCCAGCAAAAGCCGGGACACACCGTCCTACGAGCAGTACTTC.